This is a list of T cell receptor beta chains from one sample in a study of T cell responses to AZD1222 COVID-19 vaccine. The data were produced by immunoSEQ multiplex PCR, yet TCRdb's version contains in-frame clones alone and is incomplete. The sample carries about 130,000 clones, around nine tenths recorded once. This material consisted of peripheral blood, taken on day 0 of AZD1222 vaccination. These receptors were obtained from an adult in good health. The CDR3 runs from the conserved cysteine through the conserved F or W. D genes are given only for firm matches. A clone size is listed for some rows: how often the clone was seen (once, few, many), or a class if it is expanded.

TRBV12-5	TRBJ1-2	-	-	CASVFVPAGGSNYGYTF	TGTGCTAGTGTTTTCGTCCCCGCGGGAGGATCTAACTATGGCTACACCTTC
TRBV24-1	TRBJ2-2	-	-	CATSDPGGPGELFF	TGTGCCACCAGTGATCCCGGGGGGCCCGGGGAGCTGTTTTTT
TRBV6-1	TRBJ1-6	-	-	CASSEGSGGVYSPLHF	TGTGCCAGCAGTGAAGGTTCGGGGGGAGTCTATTCACCCCTCCACTTT
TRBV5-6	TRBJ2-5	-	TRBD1	CASSLVGQGTQKTQYF	TGTGCCAGCAGCTTGGTGGGACAGGGAACGCAAAAGACCCAGTACTTC
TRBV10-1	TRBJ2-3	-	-	CASSAEDTQYF	TGCGCCAGCAGTGCCGAGGATACGCAGTATTTT
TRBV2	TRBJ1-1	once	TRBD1	CASSFTTGEDTEAFF	TGTGCCAGCAGTTTTACGACAGGGGAGGACACTGAAGCTTTCTTT
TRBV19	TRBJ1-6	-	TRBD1	CASYGTGSSPLHF	TGTGCCAGTTACGGGACAGGGTCTTCACCCCTCCACTTT
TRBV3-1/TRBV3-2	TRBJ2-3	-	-	CASSTRTDTQYF	TGTGCCAGCAGTACTAGGACAGATACGCAGTATTTT
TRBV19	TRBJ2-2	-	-	CASSVRGALNTGELFF	TGTGCCAGTAGTGTCCGGGGGGCTTTAAACACCGGGGAGCTGTTTTTT
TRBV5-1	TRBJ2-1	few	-	CASSLGGGVGNEQFF	TGCGCCAGCAGCTTGGGCGGAGGCGTAGGTAATGAGCAGTTCTTC
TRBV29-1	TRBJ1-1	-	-	CSVEVREAFF	TGCAGCGTTGAAGTCCGTGAAGCTTTCTTT
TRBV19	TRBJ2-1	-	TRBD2	CASREQSGSPDYNEQFF	TGTGCCAGTAGAGAACAGAGCGGGAGCCCTGACTACAATGAGCAGTTCTTC
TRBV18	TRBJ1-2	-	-	CASSPRSSGQGVYGYTF	TGTGCCAGCTCACCGAGATCTTCGGGACAAGGGGTCTATGGCTACACCTTC
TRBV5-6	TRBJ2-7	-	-	CASSLPQGYEQYF	TGTGCCAGCAGCTTACCCCAGGGCTACGAGCAGTACTTC
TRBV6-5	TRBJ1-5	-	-	CASHETVSNQPQHF	TGTGCCAGCCACGAGACAGTTAGCAATCAGCCCCAGCATTTT
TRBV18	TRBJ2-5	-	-	CASSLPRSRAQETQYF	TGTGCCAGCTCACTACCTAGGTCCAGGGCGCAAGAGACCCAGTACTTC
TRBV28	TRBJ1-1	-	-	CASSPNTEAFF	TGTGCCAGCAGCCCCAACACTGAAGCTTTCTTT
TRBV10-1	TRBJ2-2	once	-	CASSVDICGELFF	TGCGCCAGCAGTGTTGACATATGCGGGGAGCTGTTTTTT
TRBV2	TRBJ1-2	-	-	CASRIRTAYGYTF	TGTGCCAGCAGAATAAGGACAGCCTATGGCTACACCTTC
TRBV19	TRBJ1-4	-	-	CASSLGSSGEKLFF	TGTGCCAGTAGTTTGGGTTCTTCGGGCGAAAAACTGTTTTTT
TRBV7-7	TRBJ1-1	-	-	CASSLEQNTEAFF	TGTGCCAGCAGCCTGGAACAGAACACTGAAGCTTTCTTT
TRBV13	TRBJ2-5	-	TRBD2	CASSFGREQETQYF	TGTGCCAGCAGCTTTGGGAGGGAACAAGAGACCCAGTACTTC
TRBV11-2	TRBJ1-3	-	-	CASSQQGSGNTIYF	TGTGCCAGCAGCCAGCAGGGGTCTGGAAACACCATATATTTT
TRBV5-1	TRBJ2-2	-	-	CASREQGTGELFF	TGCGCCAGCAGAGAGCAGGGGACCGGGGAGCTGTTTTTT
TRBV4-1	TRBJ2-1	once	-	CASSQESPLAWRNEQFF	TGCGCCAGCAGCCAAGAATCGCCACTGGCATGGCGCAATGAGCAGTTCTTC
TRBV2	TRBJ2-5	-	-	CASSQNTLGETQYF	TGTGCCAGCAGTCAAAACACCCTAGGGGAGACCCAGTACTTC
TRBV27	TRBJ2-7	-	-	CASSLRGASSYEQYF	TGTGCCAGCAGTTTACGGGGGGCTAGCTCCTACGAGCAGTACTTC
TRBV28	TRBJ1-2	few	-	CASSRPPKGQTYGYTF	TGTGCCAGCAGTCGCCCCCCAAAAGGACAGACCTATGGCTACACCTTC
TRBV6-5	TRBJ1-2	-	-	CASSYSGSLDYGYTF	TGTGCCAGCAGTTACTCAGGCAGTTTAGATTATGGCTACACCTTC
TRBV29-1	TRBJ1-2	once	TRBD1	CSVGDRGFGYTF	TGCAGCGTTGGGGACAGGGGTTTTGGCTACACCTTC
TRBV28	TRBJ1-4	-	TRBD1	CASSFQGTGRATNEKLFF	TGTGCCAGCAGTTTCCAGGGGACAGGGAGGGCAACTAATGAAAAACTGTTTTTT
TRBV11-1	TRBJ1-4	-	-	CASSPRDAEKLFF	TGTGCCAGCAGCCCCCGGGATGCGGAAAAACTGTTTTTT
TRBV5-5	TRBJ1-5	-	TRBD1	CASRGQGGNQPQHF	TGTGCCAGCAGAGGACAGGGGGGCAATCAGCCCCAGCATTTT
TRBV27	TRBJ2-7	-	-	CASGATGNYEQYF	TGTGCCAGCGGGGCGACGGGCAACTACGAGCAGTACTTC
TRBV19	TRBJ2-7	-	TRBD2	CASGIGVGRVYEQYF	TGTGCCAGTGGCATAGGGGTGGGGAGGGTCTACGAGCAGTACTTC
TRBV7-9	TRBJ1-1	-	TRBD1	CASPRDSVNTEAFF	TGTGCCTCCCCCCGGGACAGCGTGAACACTGAAGCTTTCTTT
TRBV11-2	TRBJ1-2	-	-	CASSRTETVPGYTF	TGTGCCAGCAGTCGTACCGAGACGGTACCAGGCTACACCTTC
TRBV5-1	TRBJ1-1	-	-	CASSLGSNTEAFF	TGCGCCAGCAGCTTGGGATCGAACACTGAAGCTTTCTTT
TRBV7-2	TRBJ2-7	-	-	CASSLVDSTYEQYF	TGTGCCAGCAGCTTAGTGGACAGCACCTACGAGCAGTACTTC
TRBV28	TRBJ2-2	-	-	CASSPSRGNTGELFF	TGTGCCAGCAGTCCAAGTAGGGGGAACACCGGGGAGCTGTTTTTT
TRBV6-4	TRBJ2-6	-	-	CASREQGDSGANVLTF	TGTGCCAGCAGAGAACAGGGCGACTCTGGGGCCAACGTCCTGACTTTC
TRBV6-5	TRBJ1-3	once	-	CASSYSRANTIYF	TGTGCCAGCAGTTACTCGCGCGCCAACACCATATATTTT
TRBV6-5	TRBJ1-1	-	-	CASFVGEHTEAFF	TGTGCCAGCTTTGTAGGGGAGCACACTGAAGCTTTCTTT
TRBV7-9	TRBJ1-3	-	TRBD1	CASSSGQYSGNTIYF	TGTGCCAGCAGCTCGGGACAGTACTCTGGAAACACCATATATTTT
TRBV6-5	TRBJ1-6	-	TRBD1	CASRITGQGNSPLHF	TGTGCCAGCAGGATCACCGGACAGGGTAATTCACCCCTCCACTTT
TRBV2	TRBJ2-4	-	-	CASSGRLAKNIQYF	TGTGCCAGCAGTGGTCGATTAGCCAAAAACATTCAGTACTTC
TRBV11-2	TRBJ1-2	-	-	CASSLTSATATYGYTF	TGTGCCAGCAGCTTAACTAGTGCGACAGCGACCTATGGCTACACCTTC
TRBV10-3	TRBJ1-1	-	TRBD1	CAISANQGAVMNTEAFF	TGTGCCATCAGTGCAAACCAGGGGGCGGTCATGAACACTGAAGCTTTCTTT
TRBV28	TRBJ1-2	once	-	CASALQGYDYGYTF	TGTGCCAGCGCTCTTCAGGGATACGACTATGGCTACACCTTC
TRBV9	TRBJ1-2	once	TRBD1	CASSVAGGLYGYTF	TGTGCCAGCAGCGTGGCAGGGGGACTCTATGGCTACACCTTC
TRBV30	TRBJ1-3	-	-	CAWSDITGSGNTIYF	TGTGCCTGGAGTGATATCACGGGCTCTGGAAACACCATATATTTT
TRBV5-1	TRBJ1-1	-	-	CASSHGWNTEAFF	TGCGCCAGCAGCCATGGCTGGAACACTGAAGCTTTCTTT
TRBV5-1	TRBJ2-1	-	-	CASSLGVAGQYNEQFF	TGCGCCAGCAGCCTCGGAGTAGCGGGACAGTACAATGAGCAGTTCTTC
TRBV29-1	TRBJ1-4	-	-	CSVHEGGRDEKLFF	TGCAGCGTACACGAGGGGGGCAGGGACGAAAAACTGTTTTTT
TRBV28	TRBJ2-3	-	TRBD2	CASSPQSGTGSSGGTSTDTQYF	TGTGCCAGCAGTCCCCAGTCAGGAACGGGGAGTTCGGGGGGGACTAGCACAGATACGCAGTATTTT
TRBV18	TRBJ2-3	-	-	CASSPRGDTQYF	TGTGCCAGCTCACCGAGAGGAGATACGCAGTATTTT
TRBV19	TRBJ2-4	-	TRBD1	CASSSRDRDNIQYF	TGTGCCAGTAGTTCCCGGGACAGGGACAACATTCAGTACTTC
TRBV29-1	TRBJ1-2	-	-	CSVERQLGGYTF	TGCAGCGTTGAAAGACAGCTTGGTGGCTACACCTTC
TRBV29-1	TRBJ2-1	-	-	CSVESPDWRGRENEQFF	TGCAGCGTTGAATCCCCCGATTGGCGGGGGCGGGAGAATGAGCAGTTCTTC
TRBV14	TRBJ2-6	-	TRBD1	CASSQWTGGRGISGANVLTF	TGTGCCAGCAGCCAATGGACAGGGGGCCGAGGGATCTCTGGGGCCAACGTCCTGACTTTC